The 4 T cell receptor beta chains below were found in one sample sequenced in a study of T cells in localized non-small cell lung cancer. Repertoires were generated with immunoSEQ multiplex PCR, while TCRdb's copy carries only in-frame clones and drops some. The profile shows 55,000 to 65,000 clones, 85% to 90% of them singletons. The sample was peripheral blood, taken before any cancer treatment. The receptors come from a man between 40 and 75 years old with stage I squamous cell lung carcinoma.

V gene TRBV20-1 combines with J gene TRBJ2-7, with D tentatively TRBD1 (6 bases). The V gene's germline CDR1 is DFQATT and CDR2 SNEGSKA (reference sequence). The CDR3 covers 11 residues. V lost 3 bases to trimming and J lost 5 bases, with 8 bases between them. The CDR3 reads CSASRGNEQYF. The CDR3, as DNA: TGCAGTGCTAGCAGGGGAAACGAGCAGTACTTC.

In DNA form, the CDR3 reads TGTGCCAGCAACAACAGGGGAGATGGCTACACCTTC. Its protein is CASNNRGDGYTF. The rearrangement joins TRBV28 to TRBJ1-2, with 7 bases aligning to TRBD1. Germline values: CDR1 MDHEN, CDR2 SYDVKM. This CDR3 is 12 amino acids long. With V trimmed by 7 bases and J by 6 bases, 5 bases remained unmatched.

J is TRBJ2-1 and V is TRBV28; 13 bases are shared with TRBD2. This CDR3 comprises 16 residues. From germline, CDR1 is MDHEN and CDR2 SYDVKM. The junction had 7 bases not matched to a gene; V was cut back by 2 bases and J by 9 bases. In nucleotides, the CDR3 is TGTGCCAGCAGTTTAGGGGGACTAGCGGGAAGGAGTGAGCAGTTCTTC. It encodes CASSLGGLAGRSEQFF.

This chain uses TRBV6-5 with TRBJ2-1, with TRBD2 matching over 13 bases. With V trimmed by 2 bases and J by 8 bases, 6 bases remained unmatched. This CDR3 is built from 16 residues. Germline V gene sequence: CDR1 MNHEY, CDR2 SVGAGI. CDR3 protein: CASSYTSGRGRDEQFF. The CDR3 DNA sequence: TGTGCCAGCAGTTACACTAGCGGGAGGGGGAGGGATGAGCAGTTCTTC.